The 14 T cell receptor beta chains given below trace back to one sample, sequenced in a study of T-cell reconstitution after alpha-beta-depleted transplantation in children. Molecular barcoding with unique molecular identifiers was used for the TCRbeta library. Each CDR3 protein gets one entry after TCRdb re-called the PCR reads with MiXCR. The table lists 200,000 or so distinct CDR3 sequences, approximately 8% of them singletons. The material sequenced was PBMCs, mostly from graft donor cells, taken 360 days after TCRalphabeta/CD19-depleted stem cell transplant. These receptors all stem from a male patient aged 2-9 years who had a stem cell transplant for acute myeloid leukemia, so the T cells may come from the graft donor.

This clonotype was counted at least ten times. J is TRBJ2-7 and V is TRBV6-2 or TRBV6-3; possible D gene TRBD2, 5 bases. Trimming stripped 7 bases from V and 1 base from J, with 14 bases between. The CDR3 extends over 14 amino acids. CDR1 and CDR2 (germline): MNHEY, SVGEGT. The CDR3 loop is CASTRIGLSYEQYF. The CDR3 DNA reads as TGTGCCAGCACCCGAATCGGACTTTCCTACGAGCAGTACTTC.

This clonotype was observed at least ten times. The J gene is TRBJ2-1, the V gene TRBV20-1; D call uncertain. V lost 6 bases, J lost 5 bases, and 17 bases lay in between. CDR1 DFQATT and CDR2 SNEGSKA come from the germline V gene (reference sequence). This CDR3 has 14 amino acids. The CDR3 sequence is CSAQGLPSHNEQFF. The CDR3 nucleotides read TGCAGTGCCCAAGGTCTTCCCTCACACAATGAGCAGTTCTTC.

This clonotype was counted between two and nine times. This rearrangement joins TRBV24-1 to TRBJ2-5; TRBD1 aligns across 9 bases. The V and J ends lost 3 bases and 2 bases, in that order; junction bases with no gene match: 3. There are 15 residues in the CDR3. The germline V gene has CDR1 KGHDR and CDR2 SFDVKD. In DNA form, the CDR3 reads TGTGCCACCAGTGATCCGGGGACAGGGCAAGAGACCCAGTACTTC. This translates into CATSDPGTGQETQYF.

The chain is built from TRBV7-1 and TRBJ2-3; the D is unclear. TRBV7-1 is an ORF for which the function is uncertain. The length of the CDR3 is 13 residues. Deletions cut 5 bases from V and 6 bases from J, with 12 bases between. The CDR3 sequence: CASSTRLGDTQYF. The CDR3 DNA is TGTGCCAGCAGCACGAGGTTGGGCGATACGCAGTATTTT.

This clonotype was observed a few times. The chain uses TRBV28 and TRBJ2-5; the match to TRBD2 covers 10 bases. Germline V gives CDR1 MDHEN, CDR2 SYDVKM. The CDR3 has 19 residues. The V segment lost 8 bases and the J segment 4 bases; nucleotides outside the gene matches: 22. The CDR3 spells CASYRGLGTSASPGETQYF. CDR3 bases: TGTGCCAGCTATAGGGGTCTTGGGACTAGCGCTTCACCCGGAGAGACCCAGTACTTC.

This chain uses TRBV4-2 with TRBJ2-3; 8 nucleotides align to TRBD2. V lost 0 bases, J lost 2 bases, and 13 bases stayed unmatched. Germline V gives CDR1 LGHNA, CDR2 YNFKEQ. The CDR3 has 19 amino acids. CDR3 region: CASSQDKGRAGGHTDTQYF. The CDR3 nucleotides read TGTGCCAGCAGCCAAGATAAGGGGCGGGCGGGGGGCCACACAGATACGCAGTATTTT.

This clonotype turned up a few times. V usage is TRBV18 and J usage is TRBJ1-1, with D maybe TRBD1 (5 bases). The V gene's germline CDR1 is KGHSH and CDR2 LQKENI. The CDR3 runs 17 residues. Trimming cost V 4 bases and J 3 bases, with 21 bases left between them. The CDR3 spells CASSLRDDHLRDTEAFF. The CDR3 region has the DNA TGTGCCAGCTCACTCCGGGACGACCACCTAAGGGACACTGAAGCTTTCTTT.

The DNA of the CDR3 is TGTGCCATCAGTGCGGGCCTGGACGAGCAGTACGTC. Translation: CAISAGLDEQYV. V and J are TRBV10-3 and TRBJ2-7; D gene ambiguous. Trimming removed 4 bases from V and 5 bases from J, with 9 bases in between. Germline V CDR1 and CDR2: ENHRY, SYGVKD. The CDR3 is made up of 12 amino acids.

In this sample, this clonotype turned up many times. V is TRBV5-1 and J is TRBJ2-1, with D tentatively TRBD1 (5 bases). Trimming left V 4 bases short and J 2 bases short, with 10 bases between. The CDR3 sequence is 14 residues long. Looked up from germline, CDR1 is SGHRS and CDR2 is YFSETQ. The CDR3 protein is CASSPSDTYNEQFF. The CDR3 DNA reads TGCGCCAGCAGCCCCTCGGACACCTACAATGAGCAGTTCTTC. Full variable domain (rest looked up from reference TRBV5-1 and TRBJ2-1): KAGVTQTPRYLIKTRGQQVTLSCSPISGHRSVSWYQQTPGQGLQFLFEYFSETQRNKGNFPGRFSGRQFSNSRSEMNVSTLELGDSALYLCASSPSDTYNEQFFGPGTRLTVL.

This clonotype was detected many times. The V call is TRBV5-6, the J call TRBJ2-7; 15 positions agree with TRBD2. Germline V CDR1 and CDR2: SGHDT, YYEEEE. J lost 12 bases, V lost 4 bases, and 8 bases had no gene match. The CDR3 extends over 14 amino acids. The CDR3 here is CASSPGLAGGRRYF. The DNA for the CDR3 is TGTGCCAGCAGCCCCGGACTAGCGGGAGGGCGTCGGTACTTC.

Comment on this clonotype: A much larger clone lies a single base off, so this may be a read error. The CDR3: CASIFKDSLNTEAFF. In DNA form, the CDR3 reads TGCGCCAGCATCTTCAAGGACAGCCTGAACACTGAAGCTTTCTTT. The gene calls are TRBV5-1 and TRBJ1-1; weak D call: TRBD1 (6 bases). V dropped 6 bases and J dropped 0 bases, with 15 bases sitting between them. The CDR3 sequence is 15 residues long. Germline V gene lookup returns CDR1 SGHRS and CDR2 YFSETQ.

This sequence joins TRBV7-2 and TRBJ1-2, with D uncertain. CDR3 length equals 16 residues. Trimming cost V 4 bases and J 2 bases, with 17 bases left between them. Germline CDR1 reads SGHTA; CDR2 reads FQGNSA. The CDR3 region has the DNA TGTGCCAGCAGCTCCAAAGCCCGAACGGGGAACTATGGCTACACCTTC. Translation: CASSSKARTGNYGYTF. Full variable domain (remainder filled in from reference TRBV7-2 and TRBJ1-2): GAGVSQSPSNKVTEKGKDVELRCDPISGHTALYWYRQSLGQGLEFLIYFQGNSAPDKSGLPSDRFSAERTGGSVSTLTIQRTQQEDSAVYLCASSSKARTGNYGYTFGSGTRLTVV.

The chain employs TRBV29-1 and TRBJ2-1; D may be TRBD2 (6 bases). CDR3 size: 14 residues. Trimming cost V 7 bases and J 6 bases, with 19 bases left between them. Germline CDR1 and CDR2: SQVTM and ANQGSEA. The CDR3 here is CSALPGLFTNEQFF. DNA of the CDR3: TGCAGCGCCCTCCCCGGACTATTTACCAATGAGCAGTTCTTC.

This clonotype was seen more than once but under ten times. The chain has TRBV5-6 and TRBJ2-7; TRBD2 might be the D (6 bases). The CDR3 totals 15 residues. Germline V gene data show CDR1 as SGHDT and CDR2 as YYEEEE. V shed 3 bases and J shed 2 bases, with 15 bases lying between them. CDR3 coding DNA: TGTGCCAGCAGCTCCGAGAGCGGGCTCGCCTACGAGCAGTACTTC. It translates to CASSSESGLAYEQYF.